This entry describes one T cell receptor beta chain. Its specificity is unknown. Every donor gave approximately 10 milliliters of peripheral blood. Isolating PBMCs gave at least 6 million of these cells per sample. The data originate from a study of blood T cells in healthy people across ages. Germline V CDR1 and CDR2: SEHNR, FQNEAQ (reference sequence). The length of the CDR3 is 15 residues. Deletions cut 4 bases from V and 8 bases from J, with 20 bases between. Regarding the study as a whole: A roughly linear age-dependent decrease characterized TCR beta diversity per million T cells. The long-lived group displayed more naive CD4+ cells, plus higher diversity, than the aged donors did.

With a J-beta primer mix and a sample-barcoded 5' primer, a second PCR ran about 7 to 12 cycles. TCRdb called the 5' RACE reads again in MiXCR, with one record for every CDR3 protein. The table has about 640,000 distinct CDR3 sequences, 58% seen once. The chain is built from TRBV7-9 and TRBJ1-1; maybe TRBD1 (5 bases). Sequences were obtained from blood. The receptor was isolated from a man between 60 and 75 years old in good health. The CDR3 DNA sequence: TGTGCCAGCAGCTCAAGGGGAATAGGGACCGAGGAAGCTTTCTTT. This translates into CASSSRGIGTEEAFF.